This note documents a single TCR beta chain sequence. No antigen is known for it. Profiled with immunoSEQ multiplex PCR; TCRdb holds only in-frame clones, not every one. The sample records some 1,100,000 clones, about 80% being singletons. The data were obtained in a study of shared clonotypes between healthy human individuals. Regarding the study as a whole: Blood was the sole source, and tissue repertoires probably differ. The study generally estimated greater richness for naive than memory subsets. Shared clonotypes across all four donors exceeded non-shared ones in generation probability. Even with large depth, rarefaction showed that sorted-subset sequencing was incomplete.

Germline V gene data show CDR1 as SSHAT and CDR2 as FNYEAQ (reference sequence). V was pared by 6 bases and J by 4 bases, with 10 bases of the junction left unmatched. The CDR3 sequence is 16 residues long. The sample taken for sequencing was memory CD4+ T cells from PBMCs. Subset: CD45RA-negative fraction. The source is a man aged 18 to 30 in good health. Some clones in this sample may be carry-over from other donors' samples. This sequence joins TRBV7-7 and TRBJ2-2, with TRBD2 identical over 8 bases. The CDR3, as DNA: TGTGCCAGCAGTTCGTTAGGCGGGAGGTCCACCGGGGAGCTGTTTTTT. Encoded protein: CASSSLGGRSTGELFF.